Presented here are 2 T cell receptor beta chains from one specimen sequenced in a study of T cell clonality in common variable immunodeficiency. The table came from immunoSEQ multiplex PCR; TCRdb's copy has only in-frame clones and leaves some out. Observed in the sample are 40,000 to 55,000 clones, none of them singletons. Sequencing was performed on peripheral blood mononuclear cells. The receptor source for this set is a person between 18 and 70 years old in good health.

This clone was counted many times. The CDR3 goes on 3 residues after the read ends, and that part is filled in from the germline J gene. This rearrangement joins TRBV4-1 to TRBJ1-2, with TRBD1 matching over 7 bases. This CDR3 contains 15 residues. Germline V lookup: CDR1 MGHRA, CDR2 YSYEKL. V lost 1 base, J lost 5 bases, and 7 bases stayed unmatched. CDR3 bases read: TGCGCCAGCAGCCAAGGGGGGGACAGCGGGTATGGC. This gives the protein CASSQGGDSGYG. In full, the CDR3 is CASSQGGDSGYGYTF.

On this clone itself: The missing CDR3 end, 3 residues past where the read stops, is filled in from the germline J gene. The chain combines TRBV7-7 with TRBJ2-5; perhaps TRBD1 as D (6 bases). CDR3 length: 13 amino acids. Germline lookup yields CDR1 SSHAT and CDR2 FNYEAQ (reference sequence). The V end was cut by 5 bases, the J end by 4 bases, with 11 bases between. This CDR3 reads CASSGVQGETQYF. The covered CDR3 bases are TGTGCCAGCAGCGGAGTACAGGGAGAGACC.